This record looks at one T cell receptor beta chain sequence and its context. Antigen: not known. The data were obtained in a study of long-term antiretroviral therapy in people with HIV. Study outcomes and limitations: Dominant in the repertoire at all time points were clones expanded before ART.

This CDR3 comprises 16 residues. Germline CDR1 reads SGHTA; CDR2 reads FQGTGA. V lost 3 bases and J lost 6; bases outside the gene matches: 5. Researchers report immunoSEQ v3.0 was run at survey level. Generated by immunoSEQ multiplex PCR, the TCRdb table keeps only in-frame clones and is missing some. The data contain around 21,000 clones, over 80% of them seen just once; the ten biggest clones take up roughly 4.3%. The receptor's source is a man aged 18 to 29 with HIV. Sequences were derived from unsorted PBMCs, sampled around 4 years after starting antiretroviral therapy. The chain uses TRBV7-3 and TRBJ2-2; 12 bases are a match to TRBD2. CDR3 loop: CASSFPTSGGSGELFF. The CDR3 DNA sequence: TGTGCCAGCAGCTTCCCGACTAGCGGGGGTTCCGGGGAGCTGTTTTTT.